These T cell receptor beta chains were read from a single sample in a study of blood T cell repertoires in COVID-19. Only in-frame clones appear in the TCRdb table, and some are missing; sequencing was by immunoSEQ multiplex PCR. The repertoire includes more than 200,000 clones, about 88% of them detected once, and nearly 2% sits in the top ten. Input material: peripheral blood. The source of these receptors is a young man with active or convalescent COVID-19. Both conserved end residues are part of each CDR3. D genes are given only for firm matches. Clone size appears in some rows only: once, few, many, or a class for an expanded clone.

>few|TRBV30|TRBJ1-4|TRBD1
TGTGCCTGGAGTGTAGGGACAGAGGATGAAAAACTGTTTTTT
CAWSVGTEDEKLFF
>NA|TRBV9|TRBJ2-1|TRBD2
TGTGCCAGCAGCGTAGTTGATAGCGGGGGGGCCGATGAGCAGTTCTTC
CASSVVDSGGADEQFF
>NA|TRBV2|TRBJ1-1|NA
TGTGCCAGCAACCCTAACAGGGCCGCGAACACTGAAGCTTTCTTT
CASNPNRAANTEAFF
>NA|TRBV7-2|TRBJ2-7|NA
TGTGCCAGCAGCTTAGGACTAAATCCCTACGAGCAGTACTTC
CASSLGLNPYEQYF
>NA|TRBV29-1|TRBJ2-7|NA
TGCAGCGTGACAGCCCCAGCCAACGAGCAGTACTTC
CSVTAPANEQYF
>NA|TRBV9|TRBJ1-1|NA
TGTGCCAGCAGCGTAGAGGCTGTCGAGGGCGCTGAAGCTTTCTTT
CASSVEAVEGAEAFF
>NA|TRBV3-1/TRBV3-2|TRBJ1-4|NA
TGTGCCAGCAGCCAAGATCCATCGGGAGATATTGCTAATGAAAAACTGTTTTTT
CASSQDPSGDIANEKLFF
>NA|TRBV6-5|TRBJ2-2|TRBD1
TGTGCCTCGTGCCCCGACAGGGGAGCGGCCGGGGAGCTGTTTTTT
CASCPDRGAAGELFF
>NA|TRBV7-9|TRBJ1-5|TRBD1
TGTGCCATCGAGGCCACAGGGGGCAATCAGCCCCAGCATTTT
CAIEATGGNQPQHF
>once|TRBV3-1/TRBV3-2|TRBJ2-7|TRBD1
TGTGCCAGCAGCCACCCCGGGACAGGGAACTACGAGCAGTACTTC
CASSHPGTGNYEQYF
>NA|TRBV15|TRBJ1-6|NA
TGTGCCACCCATCGGGGTGGCTCACTTTCACCCCTCCACTTT
CATHRGGSLSPLHF
>NA|TRBV3-1/TRBV3-2|TRBJ2-5|TRBD1
TGTGCCAGCGACCGGGACAGTGGGTATGGAACCCAGTACTTC
CASDRDSGYGTQYF
>NA|TRBV19|TRBJ1-2|NA
TGTGCCAGTAGTACCTACCCGAGACAGGCTAACTATGGCTACACCTTC
CASSTYPRQANYGYTF
>once|TRBV27|TRBJ2-7|TRBD1
TGTGCCAGCAGTTCTACGGACAGGGACTACGAGCAGTACTTC
CASSSTDRDYEQYF
>NA|TRBV11-2|TRBJ1-2|TRBD1
TGTGCCAGCAGCTCACTGACAGGGTCCTATGGCTACACCTTC
CASSSLTGSYGYTF
>NA|TRBV6-5|TRBJ1-2|TRBD1
TGTGCCAGCAGGGCGGGACAGACACCTAACTATGGCTACACCTTC
CASRAGQTPNYGYTF
>NA|TRBV7-6|TRBJ2-3|TRBD2
TGTGCCAGCAGCCCCGGCGGGGGGCCAACGGATACGCAGTATTTT
CASSPGGGPTDTQYF
>NA|TRBV5-1|TRBJ2-1|NA
TGCGCCAGCAGCCTAACCTCTAGCGCCAATGAGCAGTTCTTC
CASSLTSSANEQFF
>NA|TRBV9|TRBJ1-1|NA
TGTGCCAGCAGCGTAGGGTCAGGGTTGACTGAAGCTTTCTTT
CASSVGSGLTEAFF
>NA|TRBV5-3|TRBJ2-3|TRBD2
TGTGCCAGACCAACCTCGCTGGCTAGCGGGGGGGCCCTAGATACGCAGTATTTT
CARPTSLASGGALDTQYF
>NA|TRBV2|TRBJ1-2|TRBD1
TGTGCCAGCATACCTTACGGGACAGCGATCAACTATGGCTACACCTTC
CASIPYGTAINYGYTF
>NA|TRBV4-1|TRBJ1-5|NA
TGCGCCAGCAGCCCGGGGGGGAGGGTCAGGCCCCAGCATTTT
CASSPGGRVRPQHF
>NA|TRBV5-1|TRBJ2-5|NA
TGCGCCAGCAGCTTGGCCTACCGGGGTGGGGAGACCCAGTACTTC
CASSLAYRGGETQYF
>NA|TRBV7-2|TRBJ2-5|TRBD2
TGTGCCAGCAGCACCGGGACTAGCGGGGGGGCTCTCCGTGGGACCCAGTACTTC
CASSTGTSGGALRGTQYF
>NA|TRBV5-3|TRBJ2-6|TRBD1
TGTGCCAGAAGCTTGCAGGGGGCGAGCTCTGGGGCCAACGTCCTGACTTTC
CARSLQGASSGANVLTF
>NA|TRBV9|TRBJ2-7|NA
TGTGCCAGCAGCGTAGACCCCGGGGGGCTATCCTACGAGCAGTACTTC
CASSVDPGGLSYEQYF
>NA|TRBV9|TRBJ1-1|NA
TGTGCCAGCAGCGCTGGAGCGGCAGGGAACACTGAAGCTTTCTTT
CASSAGAAGNTEAFF
>NA|TRBV4-3|TRBJ2-7|NA
TGCGCCAGCAGCCAAGATGCCAGGGAACCCTACGAGCAGTACTTC
CASSQDAREPYEQYF
>NA|TRBV2|TRBJ1-3|NA
TGTGCCAGCAGTCTCCAGGGCGGCGGAAACACCATATATTTT
CASSLQGGGNTIYF
>NA|TRBV4-1|TRBJ1-1|NA
TGCGCCAGCAGCCAAGTTCGCGGAGGAATGAACACTGAAGCTTTCTTT
CASSQVRGGMNTEAFF
>NA|TRBV27|TRBJ2-2|TRBD2
TGTGCCAGCAGTTACCGCAGACTAGCGGGGGCCAACACCGGGGAGCTGTTTTTT
CASSYRRLAGANTGELFF
>NA|TRBV4-2|TRBJ2-7|TRBD2
TGTGCCAGCAGCCAAGAAGGGCTAGCGGGGTTCTACGAGCAGTACTTC
CASSQEGLAGFYEQYF
>NA|TRBV6-1|TRBJ2-2|NA
TGTGCCAGCAGTGATTGGACAGAACCCGGGGAGCTGTTTTTT
CASSDWTEPGELFF
>NA|TRBV5-1|TRBJ2-5|TRBD1
TGCGCCAGCAGCGTTGGACAGGCTGGTATGGAGACCCAGTACTTC
CASSVGQAGMETQYF
>NA|TRBV5-6|TRBJ1-6|TRBD1
TGTGCCAGCAGCGACGGGACAGGGGGATCACCCCTCCACTTT
CASSDGTGGSPLHF
>NA|TRBV7-6|TRBJ1-3|NA
TGTGCCAGCAGCCCAATTTCTGGAAACACCATATATTTT
CASSPISGNTIYF
>NA|TRBV9|TRBJ1-1|NA
TGTGCCAGCAGCGTAGGCCCGGGGATGAACACTGAAGCTTTCTTT
CASSVGPGMNTEAFF
>NA|TRBV7-6|TRBJ2-3|TRBD1
TGTGCCAGCAGCTTAGAACAGGGGGAGAACACAGATACGCAGTATTTT
CASSLEQGENTDTQYF
>NA|TRBV4-3|TRBJ2-7|TRBD1
TGCGCCAGCAGCCATTCAGCGACAGGGGAAACCTACGAGCAGTACTTC
CASSHSATGETYEQYF
>NA|TRBV25-1|TRBJ1-1|NA
TGTGCCAGCAGTGAATCTGGGCAGTCTGAAGCTTTCTTT
CASSESGQSEAFF
>few|TRBV18|TRBJ2-7|TRBD2
TGTGCCAGCTCACAACAGCGGGGGTCCTGGGGCGAGCAGTACTTC
CASSQQRGSWGEQYF
>NA|TRBV6-6|TRBJ1-1|TRBD1
TGTGCCAGCAGTTACCGACAGGGGGACACTGAAGCTTTCTTT
CASSYRQGDTEAFF
>NA|TRBV6-2/TRBV6-3|TRBJ2-2|TRBD1
TGTGCCAGCAGTTCCCAGACCGGGACAGCCGCTTTTCCGAAGAAGCTGTTTTTT
CASSSQTGTAAFPKKLFF
>once|TRBV5-1|TRBJ2-2|NA
TGCGCCAGCAGCTTTGAGGGCGCGGACACCGGGGAGCTGTTTTTT
CASSFEGADTGELFF
>NA|TRBV5-8|TRBJ1-3|TRBD1
TGTGCCAGCAGCTTTGACCAGGGGGCAGATGGAAACACCATATATTTT
CASSFDQGADGNTIYF
>NA|TRBV4-2|TRBJ2-1|NA
TGTGCCAGCAGCCAAGGTTTGCAGGACTACCTCTCCTACAATGAGCAGTTCTTC
CASSQGLQDYLSYNEQFF
>NA|TRBV7-9|TRBJ2-5|TRBD2
TGTGCCAGCAGCTTAAGCGGGGGGCACCCGATCGGCGAGACCCAGTACTTC
CASSLSGGHPIGETQYF
>NA|TRBV9|TRBJ2-3|NA
TGTGCCAGCAGCGTAGTTCGGTCTAACACAGATACGCAGTATTTT
CASSVVRSNTDTQYF
>NA|TRBV6-5|TRBJ1-6|NA
TGTGCCAGCAGTTACTCGATTCCCAGCGAAAATTCACCCCTCCACTTT
CASSYSIPSENSPLHF
>NA|TRBV5-1|TRBJ2-5|TRBD2
TGCGCCAGCAGCTTGGGTGGTTTTGCTGCTAGCGGCCAAGAGACCCAGTACTTC
CASSLGGFAASGQETQYF
>NA|TRBV18|TRBJ2-2|TRBD2
TGTGCCAGCTCACTGATAGCGGGGGAGAACACCGGGGAGCTGTTTTTT
CASSLIAGENTGELFF
>few|TRBV6-2/TRBV6-3|TRBJ1-2|NA
TGTGCCAGCAGTTACTCGGCGGGTCGTGGGGGCCTTAACTATGGCTACACCTTC
CASSYSAGRGGLNYGYTF
>once|TRBV9|TRBJ2-5|NA
TGTGCCAGCAGCGTAGGACTAGGAGACTTCCAAGAGACCCAGTACTTC
CASSVGLGDFQETQYF
>NA|TRBV6-6|TRBJ2-4|TRBD2
TGTGCCAGCAGAAATACCGGGGGGGATCAGTACTTC
CASRNTGGDQYF
>NA|TRBV3-1/TRBV3-2|TRBJ2-1|TRBD1
TGTGCCAGCAGCCAAGTCTGGACAGGGGGGTACAATGAGCAGTTCTTC
CASSQVWTGGYNEQFF